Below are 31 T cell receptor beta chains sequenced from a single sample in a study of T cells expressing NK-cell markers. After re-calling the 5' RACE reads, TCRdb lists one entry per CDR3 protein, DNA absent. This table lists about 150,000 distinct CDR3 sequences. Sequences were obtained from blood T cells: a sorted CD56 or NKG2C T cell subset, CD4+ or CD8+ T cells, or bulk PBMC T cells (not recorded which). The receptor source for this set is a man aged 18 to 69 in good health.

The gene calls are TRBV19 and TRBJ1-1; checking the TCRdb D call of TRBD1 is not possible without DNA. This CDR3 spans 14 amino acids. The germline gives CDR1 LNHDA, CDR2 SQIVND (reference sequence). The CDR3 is CASSINAGGTEAFF. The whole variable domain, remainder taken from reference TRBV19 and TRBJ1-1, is DGGITQSPKYLFRKEGQNVTLSCEQNLNHDAMYWYRQDPGQGLRLIYYSQIVNDFQKGDIAEGYSVSREKKESFPLTVTSAQKNPTAFYLCASSINAGGTEAFFGQGTRLTVV.

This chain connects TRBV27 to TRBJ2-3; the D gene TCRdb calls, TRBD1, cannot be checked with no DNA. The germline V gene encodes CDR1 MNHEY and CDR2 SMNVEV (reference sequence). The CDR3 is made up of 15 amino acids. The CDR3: CASSRGGFSTDTQYF.

The CDR3 sequence is CASSIDRENTGELFF. V gene TRBV19 combines with J gene TRBJ2-2; TCRdb indicates TRBD1, and absent DNA this call remains unverified. The CDR3 has 15 amino acids. The germline CDR1 and CDR2 sequences are LNHDA and SQIVND (reference sequence).

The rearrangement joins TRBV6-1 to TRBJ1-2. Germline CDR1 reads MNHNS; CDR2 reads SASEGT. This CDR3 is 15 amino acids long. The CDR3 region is CASSGRRGRTYGYTF.

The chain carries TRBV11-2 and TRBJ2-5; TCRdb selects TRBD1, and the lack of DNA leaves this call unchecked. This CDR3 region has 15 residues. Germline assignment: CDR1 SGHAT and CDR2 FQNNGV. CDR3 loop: CASSPGPTLGETQYF.

CDR3 sequence: CASSLATSGGSTDTQYF. The V and J genes are TRBV5-1 and TRBJ2-3; no DNA is available, so the TRBD2 call from TCRdb remains unchecked. This CDR3 is 17 amino acids long. Germline V gene data show CDR1 as SGHRS and CDR2 as YFSETQ.

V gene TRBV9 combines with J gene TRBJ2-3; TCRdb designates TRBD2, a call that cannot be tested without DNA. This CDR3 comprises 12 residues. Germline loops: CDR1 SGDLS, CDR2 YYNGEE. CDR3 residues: CASGSGSDTQYF.

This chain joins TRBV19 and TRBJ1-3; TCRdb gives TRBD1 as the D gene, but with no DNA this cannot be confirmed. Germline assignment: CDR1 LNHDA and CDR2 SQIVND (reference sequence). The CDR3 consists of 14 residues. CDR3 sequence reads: CASSMGTAGNTIYF.

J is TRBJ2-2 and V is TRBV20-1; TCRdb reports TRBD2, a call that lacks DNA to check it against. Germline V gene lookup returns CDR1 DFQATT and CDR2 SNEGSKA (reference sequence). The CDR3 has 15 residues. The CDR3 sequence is CSARVGGEDTGELFF.

The CDR3 loop is CASSQDRGGAYNEQFF. The chain carries TRBV3-1 and TRBJ2-1; TCRdb's D call, TRBD2, is unchecked because there is no DNA. The germline CDR1 and CDR2 sequences are LGHDT and YNNKEL (reference sequence). The CDR3 spans 16 residues.

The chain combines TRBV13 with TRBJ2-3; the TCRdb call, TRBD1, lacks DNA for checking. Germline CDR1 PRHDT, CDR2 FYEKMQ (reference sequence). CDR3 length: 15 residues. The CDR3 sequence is CASSQRDRGGDTQYF.

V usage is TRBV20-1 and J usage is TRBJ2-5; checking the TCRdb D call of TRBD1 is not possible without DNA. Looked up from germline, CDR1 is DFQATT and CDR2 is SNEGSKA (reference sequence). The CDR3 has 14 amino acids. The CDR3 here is CSARDVLGEETQYF.

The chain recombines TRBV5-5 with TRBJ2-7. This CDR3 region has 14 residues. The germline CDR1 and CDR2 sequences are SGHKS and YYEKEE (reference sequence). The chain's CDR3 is CASSFSVASYEQYF.

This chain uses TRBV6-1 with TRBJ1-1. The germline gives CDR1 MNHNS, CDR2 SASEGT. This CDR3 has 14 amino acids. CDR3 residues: CASSAKGGGTEAFF.

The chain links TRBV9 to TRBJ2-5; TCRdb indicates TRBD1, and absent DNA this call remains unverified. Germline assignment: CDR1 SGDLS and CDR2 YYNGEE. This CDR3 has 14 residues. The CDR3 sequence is CASSPGTLQETQYF.

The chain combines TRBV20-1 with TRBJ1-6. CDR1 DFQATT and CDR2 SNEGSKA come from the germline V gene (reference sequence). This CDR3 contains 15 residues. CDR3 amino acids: CSAFHSARANSPLHF.

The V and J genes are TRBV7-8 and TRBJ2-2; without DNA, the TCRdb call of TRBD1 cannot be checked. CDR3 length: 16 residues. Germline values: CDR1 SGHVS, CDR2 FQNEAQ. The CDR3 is CASSPPDVVYTGELFF.

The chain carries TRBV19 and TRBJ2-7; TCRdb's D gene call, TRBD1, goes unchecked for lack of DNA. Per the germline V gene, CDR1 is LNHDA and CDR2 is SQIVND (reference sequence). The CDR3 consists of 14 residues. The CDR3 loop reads CASSPGTRGDEQYF.

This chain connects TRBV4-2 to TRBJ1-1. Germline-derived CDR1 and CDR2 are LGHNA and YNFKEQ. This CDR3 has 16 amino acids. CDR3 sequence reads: CASSLNDNSANTEAFF.

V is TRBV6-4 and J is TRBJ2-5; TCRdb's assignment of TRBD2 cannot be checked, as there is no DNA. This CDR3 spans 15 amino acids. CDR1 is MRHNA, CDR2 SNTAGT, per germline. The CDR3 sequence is CASSVQAGGQETQYF.

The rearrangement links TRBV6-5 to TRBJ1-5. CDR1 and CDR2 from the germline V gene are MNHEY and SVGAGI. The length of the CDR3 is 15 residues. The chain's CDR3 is CASSFRTDSNQPQHF.

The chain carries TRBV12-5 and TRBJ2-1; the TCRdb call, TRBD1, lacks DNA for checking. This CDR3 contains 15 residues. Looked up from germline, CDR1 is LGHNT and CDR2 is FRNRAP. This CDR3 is CASGLSGGRDNEQFF.

The CDR3 here is CAISEPGLAGVGELFF. This rearrangement joins TRBV10-3 to TRBJ2-2; TCRdb outputs TRBD2, but without DNA this stays unchecked. The CDR3 has 16 residues. CDR1 and CDR2 (germline): ENHRY, SYGVKD.

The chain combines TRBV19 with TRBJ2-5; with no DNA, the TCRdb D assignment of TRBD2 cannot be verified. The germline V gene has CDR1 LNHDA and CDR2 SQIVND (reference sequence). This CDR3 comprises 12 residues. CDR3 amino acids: CASGLDKETQYF.

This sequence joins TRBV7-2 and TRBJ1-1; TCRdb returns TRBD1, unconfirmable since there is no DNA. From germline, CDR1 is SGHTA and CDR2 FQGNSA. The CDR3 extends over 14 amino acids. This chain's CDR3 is CASSLPGGGTEAFF.

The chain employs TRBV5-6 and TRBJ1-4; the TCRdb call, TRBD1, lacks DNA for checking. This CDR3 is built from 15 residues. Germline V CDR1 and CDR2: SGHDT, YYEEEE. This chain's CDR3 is CASSPTQGQFEKLFF.

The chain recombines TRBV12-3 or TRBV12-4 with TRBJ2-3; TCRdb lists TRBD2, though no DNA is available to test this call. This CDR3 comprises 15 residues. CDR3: CASSLSGGGTDTQYF.

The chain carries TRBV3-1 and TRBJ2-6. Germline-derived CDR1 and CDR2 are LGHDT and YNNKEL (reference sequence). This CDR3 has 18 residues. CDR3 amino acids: CASSQESLGTSGANVLTF.

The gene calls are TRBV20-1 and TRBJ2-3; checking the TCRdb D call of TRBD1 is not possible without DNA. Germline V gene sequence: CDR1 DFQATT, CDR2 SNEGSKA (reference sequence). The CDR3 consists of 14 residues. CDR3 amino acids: CSARVQGLADTQYF.

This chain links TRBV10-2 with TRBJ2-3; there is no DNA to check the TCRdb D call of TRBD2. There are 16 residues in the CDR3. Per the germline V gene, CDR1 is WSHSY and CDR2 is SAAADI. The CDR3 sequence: CASSELAGGRTDTQYF.

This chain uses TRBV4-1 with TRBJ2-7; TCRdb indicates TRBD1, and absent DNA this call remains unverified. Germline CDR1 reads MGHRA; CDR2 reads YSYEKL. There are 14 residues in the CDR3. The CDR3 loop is CASSLLLQGYEQYF.